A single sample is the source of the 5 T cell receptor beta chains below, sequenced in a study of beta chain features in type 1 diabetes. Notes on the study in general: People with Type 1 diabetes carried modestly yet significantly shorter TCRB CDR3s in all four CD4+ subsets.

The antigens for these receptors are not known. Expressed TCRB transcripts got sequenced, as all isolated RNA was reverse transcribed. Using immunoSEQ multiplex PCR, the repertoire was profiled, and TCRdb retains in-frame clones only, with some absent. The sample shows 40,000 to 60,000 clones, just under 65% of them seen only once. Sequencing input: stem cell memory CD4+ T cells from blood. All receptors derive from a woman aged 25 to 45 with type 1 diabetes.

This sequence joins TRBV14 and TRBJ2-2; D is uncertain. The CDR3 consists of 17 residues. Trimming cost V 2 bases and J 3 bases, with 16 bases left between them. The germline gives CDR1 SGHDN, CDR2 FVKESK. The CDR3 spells CASSQLPPFGYTGELFF. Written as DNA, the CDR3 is TGTGCCAGCAGCCAACTCCCCCCATTCGGGTACACCGGGGAGCTGTTTTTT.

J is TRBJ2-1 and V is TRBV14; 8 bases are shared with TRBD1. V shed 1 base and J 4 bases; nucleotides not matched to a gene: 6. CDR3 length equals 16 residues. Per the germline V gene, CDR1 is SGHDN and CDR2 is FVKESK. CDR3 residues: CASSQVGTGQYNEQFF. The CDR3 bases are TGTGCCAGCAGCCAAGTAGGGACAGGTCAATACAATGAGCAGTTCTTC.

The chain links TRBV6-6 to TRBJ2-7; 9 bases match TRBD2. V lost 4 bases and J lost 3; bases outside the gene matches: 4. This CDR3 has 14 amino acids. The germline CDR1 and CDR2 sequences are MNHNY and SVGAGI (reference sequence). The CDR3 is CASSWASGVYEQYF. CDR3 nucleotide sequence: TGTGCCAGCAGTTGGGCTAGCGGGGTCTACGAGCAGTACTTC.

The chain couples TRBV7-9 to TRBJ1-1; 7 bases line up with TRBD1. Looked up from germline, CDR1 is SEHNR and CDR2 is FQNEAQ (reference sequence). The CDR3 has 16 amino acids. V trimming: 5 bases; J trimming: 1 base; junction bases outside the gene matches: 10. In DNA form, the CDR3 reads TGTGCCAGCAGCCCCCGTCCAGGGGGTCCGAACACTGAAGCTTTCTTT. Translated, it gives CASSPRPGGPNTEAFF.

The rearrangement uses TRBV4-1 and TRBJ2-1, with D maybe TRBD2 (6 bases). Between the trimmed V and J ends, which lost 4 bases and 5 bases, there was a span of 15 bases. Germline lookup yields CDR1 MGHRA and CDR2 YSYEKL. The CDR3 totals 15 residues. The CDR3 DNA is TGCGCCAGCAGCCGCTTCCCGGGAGTCGACAATGAGCAGTTCTTC. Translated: CASSRFPGVDNEQFF.